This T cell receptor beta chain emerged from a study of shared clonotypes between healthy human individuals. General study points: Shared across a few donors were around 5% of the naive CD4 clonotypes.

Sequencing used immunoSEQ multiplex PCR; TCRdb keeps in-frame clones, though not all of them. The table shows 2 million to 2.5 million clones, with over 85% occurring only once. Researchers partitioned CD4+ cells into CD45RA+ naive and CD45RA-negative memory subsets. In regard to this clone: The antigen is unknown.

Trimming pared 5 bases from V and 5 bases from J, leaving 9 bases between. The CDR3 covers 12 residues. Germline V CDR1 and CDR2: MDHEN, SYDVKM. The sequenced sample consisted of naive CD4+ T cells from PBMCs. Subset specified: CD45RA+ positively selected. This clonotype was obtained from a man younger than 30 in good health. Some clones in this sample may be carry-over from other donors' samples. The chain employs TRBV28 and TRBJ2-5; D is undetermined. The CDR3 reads CASSGFGETQYF. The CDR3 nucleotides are TGTGCCAGCAGTGGTTTCGGGGAGACCCAGTACTTC. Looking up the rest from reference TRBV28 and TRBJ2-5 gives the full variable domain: DVKVTQSSRYLVKRTGEKVFLECVQDMDHENMFWYRQDPGLGLRLIYFSYDVKMKEKGDIPEGYSVSREKKERFSLILESASTNQTSMYLCASSGFGETQYFGPGTRLLVL.